This T cell receptor beta chain appears in the sequencing data of a study of PD-L1 blockade in urothelial cancer. Background on the study: Blood gave a median 141,255 T cells.

The germline CDR1 and CDR2 sequences are SNHLY and FYNNEI. The CDR3 totals 14 residues. J was trimmed by 6 bases and V by 4 bases; bases with no gene match: 5. Comments on this clone: What it binds is not known.

Method: immunoSEQ multiplex PCR; TCRdb's copy keeps in-frame clones and lacks some. The table includes 35,000 to 45,000 clones, 83% detected once. Study observations and caveats: Below-median pretreatment blood TCR clonality predicted better survival.

Indicated time point: peripheral blood 6 weeks after treatment start. The rearrangement joins TRBV2 to TRBJ1-1, with 10 positions matching TRBD1. Here the sequenced sample was PBMCs, taken around atezolizumab (anti-PD-L1) treatment. This clonotype originated in a man aged 55-75 years with urothelial cancer. The CDR3 DNA sequence: TGTGCCAGCAGTGGGGACAGGGGAACGCCTGAAGCTTTCTTT. It codes for CASSGDRGTPEAFF.